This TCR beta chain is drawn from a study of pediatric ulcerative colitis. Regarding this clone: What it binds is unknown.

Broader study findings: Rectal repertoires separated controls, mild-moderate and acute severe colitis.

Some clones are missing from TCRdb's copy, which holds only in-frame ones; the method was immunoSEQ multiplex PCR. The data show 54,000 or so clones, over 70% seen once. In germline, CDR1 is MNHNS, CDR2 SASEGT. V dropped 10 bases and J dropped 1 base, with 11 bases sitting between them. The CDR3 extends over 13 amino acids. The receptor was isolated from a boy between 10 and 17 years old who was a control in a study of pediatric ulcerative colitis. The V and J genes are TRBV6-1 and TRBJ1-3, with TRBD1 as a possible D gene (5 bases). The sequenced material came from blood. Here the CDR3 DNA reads TGTGCCACCGCAGAGGGGTCTGGAAACACCATATATTTT. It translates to CATAEGSGNTIYF.